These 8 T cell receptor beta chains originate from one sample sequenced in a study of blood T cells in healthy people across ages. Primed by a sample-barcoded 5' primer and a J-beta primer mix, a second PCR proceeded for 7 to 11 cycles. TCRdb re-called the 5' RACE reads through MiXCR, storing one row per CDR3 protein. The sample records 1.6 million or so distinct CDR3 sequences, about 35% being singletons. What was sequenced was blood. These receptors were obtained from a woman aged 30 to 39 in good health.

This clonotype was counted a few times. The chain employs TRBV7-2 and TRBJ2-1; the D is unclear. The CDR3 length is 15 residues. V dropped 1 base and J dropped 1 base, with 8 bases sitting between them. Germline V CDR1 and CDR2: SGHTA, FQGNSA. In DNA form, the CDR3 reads TGTGCCAGCAGCTTAGAGCAGAGATCCTACAATGAGCAGTTCTTC. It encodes CASSLEQRSYNEQFF.

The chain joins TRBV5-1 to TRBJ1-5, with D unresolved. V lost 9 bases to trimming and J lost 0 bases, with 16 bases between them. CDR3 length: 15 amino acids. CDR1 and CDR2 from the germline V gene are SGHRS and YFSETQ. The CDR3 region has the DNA TGCGCCAACAGTCCATCAGGTTATAGCAATCAGCCCCAGCATTTT. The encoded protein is CANSPSGYSNQPQHF.

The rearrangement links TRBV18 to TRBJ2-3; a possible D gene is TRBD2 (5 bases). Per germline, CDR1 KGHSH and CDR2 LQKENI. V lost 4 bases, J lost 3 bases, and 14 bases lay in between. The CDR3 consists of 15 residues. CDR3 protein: CASSLSGTGTDTQYF. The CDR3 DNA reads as TGTGCCAGCTCACTAAGCGGTACGGGGACAGATACGCAGTATTTT.

This CDR3 is CASSPLGLSYEQYF. Written as DNA, the CDR3 is TGTGCCAGCAGCCCCCTCGGACTCTCCTACGAGCAGTACTTC. The chain is built from TRBV3-1 and TRBJ2-7, with a weak D call TRBD2 (5 bases). The CDR3 spans 14 residues. V shed 4 bases and J shed 0 bases, with 10 bases lying between them. The germline V gene has CDR1 LGHDT and CDR2 YNNKEL (reference sequence).

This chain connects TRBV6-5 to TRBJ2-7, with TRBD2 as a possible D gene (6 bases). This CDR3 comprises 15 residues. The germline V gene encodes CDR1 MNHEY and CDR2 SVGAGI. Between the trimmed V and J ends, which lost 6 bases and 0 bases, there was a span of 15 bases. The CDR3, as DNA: TGTGCCAGCAGCTGGGGGGACTCGAGCTCCTACGAGCAGTACTTC. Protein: CASSWGDSSSYEQYF.

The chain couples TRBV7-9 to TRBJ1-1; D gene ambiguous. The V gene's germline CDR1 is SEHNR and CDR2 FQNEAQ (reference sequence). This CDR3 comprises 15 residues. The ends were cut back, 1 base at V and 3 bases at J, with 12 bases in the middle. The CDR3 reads CASSLDASWDTEAFF. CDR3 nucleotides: TGTGCCAGCAGCTTAGATGCCAGCTGGGACACTGAAGCTTTCTTT.

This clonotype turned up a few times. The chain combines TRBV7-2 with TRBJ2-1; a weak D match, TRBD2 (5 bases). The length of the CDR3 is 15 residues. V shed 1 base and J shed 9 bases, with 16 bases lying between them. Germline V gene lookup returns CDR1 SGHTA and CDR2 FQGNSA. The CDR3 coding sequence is TGTGCCAGCAGCTTAGGACGCGTGCTCGGGGTTGAGCAGTTCTTC. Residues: CASSLGRVLGVEQFF.

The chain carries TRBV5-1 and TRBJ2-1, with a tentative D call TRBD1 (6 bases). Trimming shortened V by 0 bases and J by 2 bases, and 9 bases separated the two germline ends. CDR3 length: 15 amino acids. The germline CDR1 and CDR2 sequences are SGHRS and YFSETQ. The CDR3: CASSLVQGTYNEQFF. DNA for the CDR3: TGCGCCAGCAGCTTGGTGCAGGGGACCTACAATGAGCAGTTCTTC.